This is a list of T cell receptor beta chains from one sample in a study of Ad26.COV2.S vaccination and SARS-CoV-2 variants. Sequencing used immunoSEQ multiplex PCR; TCRdb keeps in-frame clones, though not all of them. The sample lists about 350,000 clones, approximately 81% occurring once. The sample was peripheral blood, taken in a trial of Ad26.COV2.S vaccine versus placebo. The receptor source for this set is a person between 18 and 65 years old who received the Ad26.COV2.S COVID-19 vaccine or a placebo. Both conserved end residues are part of each CDR3. The D gene is left open where the match is weak.

TRBD2,TRBJ2-1,TRBV28,TGTGCCAGCAGTTTAAGATTATCGGGAGGGCTTGTCAATGAGCAGTTCTTC,CASSLRLSGGLVNEQFF
NA,TRBJ2-1,TRBV3-1/TRBV3-2,TGTGCCAGCAGCCCGACAGGACCCCCGGGGAATGAGCAGTTCTTC,CASSPTGPPGNEQFF
NA,TRBJ2-7,TRBV6-5,TGTGCCAGCAGTCCCGGTGCGGTCTACGAGCAGTACTTC,CASSPGAVYEQYF
TRBD1,TRBJ1-1,TRBV7-9,TGTGCCAGCACGAAAGGGGACAGGGAGGTCACTGAAGCTTTCTTT,CASTKGDREVTEAFF
NA,TRBJ1-1,TRBV5-6,TGTGCCAGCAGCTTGTCACCTTGGGGTATGAACACTGAAGCTTTCTTT,CASSLSPWGMNTEAFF
NA,TRBJ2-7,TRBV7-9,TGTGCCAGCGGTGGACGCTCCTACGAGCAGTACTTC,CASGGRSYEQYF
TRBD1,TRBJ2-2,TRBV24-1,TGTGCCACCAGTGATCACAGGGGGAACACCGGGGAGCTGTTTTTT,CATSDHRGNTGELFF
TRBD2,TRBJ2-3,TRBV27,TGTGCCAGCAGTTTCCCCGCGGGGGCAGATACGCAGTATTTT,CASSFPAGADTQYF
NA,TRBJ2-7,TRBV4-1,TGCGCCAGCAGCCAAGCCCAGTCCAGCAACCCCTACGAGCAGTACTTC,CASSQAQSSNPYEQYF
NA,TRBJ1-1,TRBV7-2,TGTGCCAGCAGCTCGGGGGGCGCGGGCACTGAAGCTTTCTTT,CASSSGGAGTEAFF
TRBD1,TRBJ2-1,TRBV4-3,TGCGCCAGCAGCGATGCCGGGACAGCGTACAATGAGCAGTTCTTC,CASSDAGTAYNEQFF
NA,TRBJ2-1,TRBV5-5,TGTGCCAGCAGCTCTCTCCAAGGGGCCTACAATGAGCAGTTCTTC,CASSSLQGAYNEQFF
NA,TRBJ2-7,TRBV2,TGTGCCAGCAATACCGAGGGGCCCTTGGAAGAGCAGTACTTC,CASNTEGPLEEQYF